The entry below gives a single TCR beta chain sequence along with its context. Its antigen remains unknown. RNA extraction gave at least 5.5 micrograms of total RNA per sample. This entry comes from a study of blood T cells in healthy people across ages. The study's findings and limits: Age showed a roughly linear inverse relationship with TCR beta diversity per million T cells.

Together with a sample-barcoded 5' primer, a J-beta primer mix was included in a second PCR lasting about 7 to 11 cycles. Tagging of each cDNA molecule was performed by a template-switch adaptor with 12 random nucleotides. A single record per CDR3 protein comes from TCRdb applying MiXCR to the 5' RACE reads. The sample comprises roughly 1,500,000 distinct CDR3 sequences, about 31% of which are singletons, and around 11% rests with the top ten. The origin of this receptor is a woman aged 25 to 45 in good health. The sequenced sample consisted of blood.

The CDR3 DNA follows: TGTGCCAGCAGCTTCCGACCCACTGGGACAGATACGCAGTATTTT. This encodes CASSFRPTGTDTQYF. The chain employs TRBV7-7 and TRBJ2-3; D remains unclear. There are 15 residues in the CDR3. Trimming left V 3 bases short and J 3 bases short, with 13 bases between. From germline, CDR1 is SSHAT and CDR2 FNYEAQ (reference sequence). The variable domain in full, with the rest retrieved from reference TRBV7-7 and TRBJ2-3, is GAGVSQSPRYKVTKRGQDVTLRCDPISSHATLYWYQQALGQGPEFLTYFNYEAQPDKSGLPSDRFSAERPEGSISTLTIQRTEQRDSAMYRCASSFRPTGTDTQYFGPGTRLTVL.